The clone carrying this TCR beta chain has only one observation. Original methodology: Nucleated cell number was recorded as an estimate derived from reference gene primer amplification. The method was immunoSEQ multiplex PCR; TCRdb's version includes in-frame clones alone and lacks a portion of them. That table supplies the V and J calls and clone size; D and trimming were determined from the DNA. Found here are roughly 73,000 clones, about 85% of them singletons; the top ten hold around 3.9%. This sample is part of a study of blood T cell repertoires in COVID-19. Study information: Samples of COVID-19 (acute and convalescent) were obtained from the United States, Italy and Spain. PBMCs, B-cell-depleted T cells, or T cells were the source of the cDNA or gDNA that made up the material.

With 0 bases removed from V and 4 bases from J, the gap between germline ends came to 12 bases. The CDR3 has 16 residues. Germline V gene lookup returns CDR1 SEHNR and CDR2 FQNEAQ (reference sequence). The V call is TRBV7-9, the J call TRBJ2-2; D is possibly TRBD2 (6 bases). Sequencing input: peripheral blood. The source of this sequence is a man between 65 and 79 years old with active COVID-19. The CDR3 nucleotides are TGTGCCAGCAGCTTAGCCGGAGGGCCTGCCACCGGGGAGCTGTTTTTT. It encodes CASSLAGGPATGELFF.